This TCR beta chain is from a study of CDR3 diversity in severe acne. TCRdb re-derived calls from the PCR reads in MiXCR, one entry per CDR3 protein. The sample includes 79,000 or so distinct CDR3 sequences, about half of them seen just once. Trimming took 5 bases from V and 2 from J; bases not matched to a gene: 6. The CDR3 has 15 residues. Germline V gene data show CDR1 as SQVTM and CDR2 as ANQGSEA. Sequences were obtained from blood. The source of this sequence is a male donor with severe acne vulgaris. This chain connects TRBV29-1 to TRBJ2-2; 9 nucleotides match TRBD1. CDR3 region: CSVRTGADNTGELFF. The CDR3 nucleotides read TGCAGCGTTAGGACAGGGGCTGATAACACCGGGGAGCTGTTTTTT.